The rows below give T cell receptor beta chains drawn from one sample of a study of cytomegalovirus exposure and HLA in healthy donors. TCRdb's table, derived via immunoSEQ multiplex PCR, lists solely in-frame clones and lacks some. Of some 170,000 clones in the sample, around 78% were seen once. Sequencing was performed on PBMCs. The receptor set was obtained from a woman aged 40 to 50 in good health and CMV-seronegative. Each CDR3 is given with its conserved first and last residue. The order of the fields is V gene, D gene, clone size, J gene, CDR3 protein, CDR3 DNA. D genes are given only for firm matches. Size tells how often a clone was seen (once, few, many) or the class of an expanded clone, and some rows leave it out.

>TRBV27|NA|NA|TRBJ2-1
CAARRLMGLGNEQFF
TGTGCCGCGAGGAGGCTCATGGGCCTTGGCAATGAGCAGTTCTTC
>TRBV19|TRBD1|NA|TRBJ2-7
CASSTTRDRVPYEQYF
TGTGCCAGTAGTACAACCCGGGACAGGGTACCCTACGAGCAGTACTTC
>TRBV5-1|NA|NA|TRBJ1-2
CASSPGLSKGVDGYTF
TGCGCCAGCAGCCCTGGGCTGAGTAAGGGGGTCGATGGCTACACCTTC
>TRBV11-1|NA|few|TRBJ2-3
CASSQATDTQYF
TGTGCCAGCAGCCAGGCAACAGATACGCAGTATTTT
>TRBV7-9|NA|NA|TRBJ1-1
CASSLKGWKGGSRAFF
TGTGCCAGCAGCTTAAAGGGGTGGAAGGGCGGTAGTAGAGCTTTCTTT
>TRBV10-3|TRBD1|NA|TRBJ2-7
CATRQGAMIRSYEQYF
TGTGCCACCCGACAGGGGGCGATGATCAGGTCCTACGAGCAGTACTTC
>TRBV7-9|TRBD1|NA|TRBJ2-3
CASSSGAGTGSTDTQYF
TGTGCCAGCAGCTCCGGAGCCGGGACAGGGAGCACAGATACGCAGTATTTT
>TRBV7-9|NA|few|TRBJ1-3
CASSLRGAEGNTIYF
TGTGCCAGCAGCTTACGGGGGGCAGAAGGAAACACCATATATTTT
>TRBV5-1|NA|NA|TRBJ1-1
CASSLAQNTEAFF
TGCGCCAGCAGCTTGGCCCAGAACACTGAAGCTTTCTTT
>TRBV30|TRBD2|NA|TRBJ2-7
CAGRLAGLHEQYF
TGTGCCGGGAGGCTAGCGGGCTTGCACGAGCAGTACTTC
>TRBV5-8|NA|NA|TRBJ2-5
CASSLLAAHETQYF
TGTGCCAGCAGCTTACTAGCTGCTCATGAGACCCAGTACTTC
>TRBV27|TRBD2|NA|TRBJ2-7
CASSLYGGASAVSSYEQYF
TGTGCCAGCAGTTTATACGGGGGGGCCTCCGCCGTTTCCTCCTACGAGCAGTACTTC
>TRBV7-8|NA|NA|TRBJ1-5
CASSSGRAGQPQHF
TGTGCCAGCAGCTCGGGACGGGCGGGGCAGCCCCAGCATTTT
>TRBV5-1|TRBD2|NA|TRBJ2-3
CASSLGASGGSGTDTQYF
TGCGCCAGCAGCTTGGGGGCGAGCGGGGGGAGCGGGACAGATACGCAGTATTTT
>TRBV23-1|TRBD1|NA|TRBJ1-1
CASSQSFRQGLLRTEAFF
TGCGCCAGCAGTCAATCGTTCCGACAGGGGCTACTGAGGACTGAAGCTTTCTTT
>TRBV30|NA|NA|TRBJ1-2
CAWSPANYGYTF
TGTGCCTGGAGTCCAGCTAACTATGGCTACACCTTC
>TRBV30|TRBD1|few|TRBJ2-7
CAWSQGEPYEQYF
TGTGCCTGGAGTCAGGGGGAACCTTACGAGCAGTACTTC
>TRBV27|NA|NA|TRBJ2-6
CASSSLGSGANVLTF
TGTGCCAGCAGTTCACTCGGCTCTGGGGCCAACGTCCTGACTTTC
>TRBV9|TRBD2|NA|TRBJ2-3
CASSATSGSTDTQYF
TGTGCCAGCAGCGCCACTAGCGGCAGCACAGATACGCAGTATTTT
>TRBV5-1|NA|NA|TRBJ2-7
CASSFGEAYEQYF
TGCGCCAGCAGCTTCGGAGAAGCCTACGAGCAGTACTTC
>TRBV18|NA|NA|TRBJ1-2
CASSPGEGVVGYGYTF
TGTGCCAGCTCACCCGGGGAGGGAGTAGTCGGCTATGGCTACACCTTC
>TRBV7-8|NA|NA|TRBJ1-5
CASSLGDTNNQPQHF
TGTGCCAGCAGCTTAGGGGACACAAACAATCAGCCCCAGCATTTT
>TRBV11-3|NA|NA|TRBJ2-7
CASSLVVRGGEQYF
TGTGCCAGCAGCTTAGTGGTTCGGGGTGGCGAGCAGTACTTC
>TRBV13|TRBD1|NA|TRBJ2-7
CASSFDPGQGTREQYF
TGTGCCAGCAGCTTCGACCCGGGACAGGGGACAAGAGAGCAGTACTTC
>TRBV11-3|NA|few|TRBJ2-3
CASSLDGGSTDTQYF
TGTGCCAGCAGCTTAGATGGGGGGAGCACAGATACGCAGTATTTT
>TRBV7-9|NA|NA|TRBJ1-2
CASSLQGGYTF
TGTGCCAGCAGCTTACAGGGTGGCTACACCTTC